This passage covers 15 T cell receptor beta chains from one sample sequenced in a study of technical replicates of blood from a handful of donors. TCRdb keeps only in-frame clones here, not all; method: immunoSEQ multiplex PCR. The sample has roughly 56,000 clones, 90% to 95% seen once. The material sequenced was PBMCs. All receptors derive from a human donor in good health. Some clones in this sample may be carry-over from other donors' samples.

The V and J genes are TRBV6-1 and TRBJ2-7; 9 bases are shared with TRBD2. The CDR3 covers 15 residues. The junction had 2 bases not matched to a gene; V was cut back by 1 base and J by 1 base. Germline-derived CDR1 and CDR2 are MNHNS and SASEGT. Here the CDR3 reads CASSEGLAASYEQYF. Here the CDR3 DNA reads TGTGCCAGCAGTGAAGGACTAGCGGCGTCCTACGAGCAGTACTTC.

This rearrangement joins TRBV5-1 to TRBJ2-1, with 8 bases fitting TRBD2. J gave up 4 bases and V 4 bases, and 13 bases lay outside the gene matches. Germline V CDR1 and CDR2: SGHRS, YFSETQ. This CDR3 is 17 amino acids long. The DNA of the CDR3 is TGCGCCAGCAGCCAACACCCCGGCGGGGGGAATTACAATGAGCAGTTCTTC. As protein: CASSQHPGGGNYNEQFF.

The chain uses TRBV5-1 and TRBJ1-2, with D uncertain. The CDR3 runs to 13 residues. Germline V gene data show CDR1 as SGHRS and CDR2 as YFSETQ. V was shortened by 5 bases and J by 6 bases, with 14 bases between the two germline ends. The CDR3 bases are TGCGCCAGCAGGAGTCTAGGTTCCGATGGCTACACCTTC. Translating gives CASRSLGSDGYTF.

The gene calls are TRBV6-1 and TRBJ1-2; 11 nucleotides match TRBD1. Germline V gene lookup returns CDR1 MNHNS and CDR2 SASEGT. Losses at the gene ends were 4 bases for V and 3 bases for J; bases not matched to a gene: 4. The CDR3 length is 15 residues. Here the CDR3 reads CASSGGTGGDYGYTF. CDR3 in DNA: TGTGCCAGCAGTGGAGGGACAGGGGGTGACTATGGCTACACCTTC.

The chain links TRBV28 to TRBJ2-7; D remains ambiguous. Germline V gene data show CDR1 as MDHEN and CDR2 as SYDVKM. V was trimmed by 3 bases and J by 3 bases, leaving 6 bases between them. The CDR3 extends over 12 amino acids. The CDR3, as DNA: TGTGCCAGCAGTTTGGGCAACTACGAGCAGTACTTC. It yields the protein CASSLGNYEQYF.

The J gene is TRBJ2-1, the V gene TRBV6-1, with 10 bases lining up with TRBD2. Germline V gene lookup returns CDR1 MNHNS and CDR2 SASEGT. Trimming cost V 4 bases and J 9 bases; bases outside gene matches: 15. This CDR3 is built from 17 residues. The CDR3 is CASSGGGGAGGSSEQFF. CDR3 coding DNA: TGTGCCAGCAGTGGCGGGGGGGGAGCGGGAGGGTCTAGTGAGCAGTTCTTC.

This clone was seen once. J is TRBJ2-2 and V is TRBV5-6; 14 bases agree with TRBD2. CDR3 size: 16 residues. The J segment lost 7 bases and the V segment lost 0 bases, leaving 2 bases of the junction unmatched. Looked up from germline, CDR1 is SGHDT and CDR2 is YYEEEE. In nucleotides, the CDR3 is TGTGCCAGCAGCTTGGGACTAGCGGGAGGGATCGGGGAGCTGTTTTTT. Translating it yields CASSLGLAGGIGELFF.

J is TRBJ1-1 and V is TRBV25-1; 8 bases line up with TRBD1. The V gene's germline CDR1 is MGHDK and CDR2 SYGVNS. This CDR3 region has 15 residues. V lost 0 bases, J lost 9 bases, and 9 bases stayed unmatched. CDR3 nucleotides: TGTGCCAGCAGTGAATACAGGGGGCCGGGACAGAAAGCTTTCTTT. Translating gives CASSEYRGPGQKAFF.

This clone was seen only once. The chain combines TRBV5-4 with TRBJ2-7; TRBD1 aligns across 9 bases. This CDR3 region has 15 residues. The germline gives CDR1 SGHNT, CDR2 YYREEE (reference sequence). Trimming cost V 0 bases and J 4 bases; bases outside gene matches: 5. CDR3 in amino acids: CASSLGDRDTYEQYF. In nucleotides, the CDR3 is TGTGCCAGCAGCTTGGGGGACAGGGATACTTACGAGCAGTACTTC.

V usage is TRBV4-3 and J usage is TRBJ2-7; a possible D gene is TRBD2 (5 bases). Germline CDR1 LGHNA, CDR2 YSLEER. CDR3 size: 15 residues. V was clipped by 0 bases and J by 0 bases, with 9 bases between them. The CDR3: CASSQDVTSSYEQYF. The CDR3 region has the DNA TGCGCCAGCAGCCAAGATGTTACTAGCTCCTACGAGCAGTACTTC.

This clone appeared a single time. This chain joins TRBV4-3 and TRBJ2-1; TRBD2 agrees at 10 bases. With 4 bases clipped from V and 5 bases from J, the junction kept 5 bases outside the gene matches. Germline assignment: CDR1 LGHNA and CDR2 YSLEER. CDR3 length: 15 residues. CDR3 region: CASSPTSGANNEQFF. The CDR3 DNA reads as TGCGCCAGCAGCCCAACTAGCGGGGCTAACAATGAGCAGTTCTTC.

The rearrangement links TRBV5-4 to TRBJ2-7; 8 nucleotides match TRBD1. The CDR3 contains 16 residues. The V segment lost 0 bases and the J segment 5 bases; nucleotides outside the gene matches: 10. CDR1 and CDR2 from the germline V gene are SGHNT and YYREEE (reference sequence). Here the CDR3 reads CASSLEHWTGPHEQYF. CDR3 bases: TGTGCCAGCAGCTTGGAGCACTGGACAGGGCCCCACGAGCAGTACTTC. Drawing the rest from reference TRBV5-4 and TRBJ2-7, the complete variable domain is ETGVTQSPTHLIKTRGQQVTLRCSSQSGHNTVSWYQQALGQGPQFIFQYYREEENGRGNFPPRFSGLQFPNYSSELNVNALELDDSALYLCASSLEHWTGPHEQYFGPGTRLTVT.

This rearrangement joins TRBV18 to TRBJ2-5; 8 nucleotides match TRBD2. The CDR3 runs to 16 residues. The germline gives CDR1 KGHSH, CDR2 LQKENI. J lost 0 bases, V lost 4 bases, and 7 bases had no gene match. CDR3 DNA sequence: TGTGCCAGCTCACTTACTAGCGGAAGCTACCAAGAGACCCAGTACTTC. Its protein is CASSLTSGSYQETQYF. Filled out from reference TRBV18 and TRBJ2-5, the complete variable domain reads NAGVMQNPRHLVRRRGQEARLRCSPMKGHSHVYWYRQLPEEGLKFMVYLQKENIIDESGMPKERFSAEFPKEGPSILRIQQVVRGDSAAYFCASSLTSGSYQETQYFGPGTRLLVL.

This chain joins TRBV9 and TRBJ2-3; 9 bases are shared with TRBD2. V was pared by 10 bases and J by 0 bases, with 9 bases of the junction left unmatched. The germline V gene has CDR1 SGDLS and CDR2 YYNGEE. CDR3 length equals 15 residues. CDR3 nucleotides: TGTGCCCGGGCTAGCGGGGCCTCTAGCACAGATACGCAGTATTTT. Its protein is CARASGASSTDTQYF.

The chain has TRBV7-2 and TRBJ2-5, with 7 bases that match TRBD2. The CDR3 consists of 15 residues. With 5 bases clipped from V and 3 bases from J, the junction kept 9 bases outside the gene matches. Germline V gene sequence: CDR1 SGHTA, CDR2 FQGNSA. The CDR3: CASSKTRGREETQYF. The CDR3 nucleotides read TGTGCCAGCAGCAAAACCCGGGGGAGGGAAGAGACCCAGTACTTC.